Below, 21 T cell receptor beta chains from the same sample are listed, as sequenced in a study of cytomegalovirus exposure and HLA in healthy donors. 60 Vbeta and 13 Jbeta primers were used in PCR. Sequenced by immunoSEQ multiplex PCR; TCRdb stores in-frame clones only, minus some. The sample gives about 110,000 clones, roughly 15% of which show up once; approximately 0.8% is in the top ten. Sequencing input: PBMCs. The receptors shown here come from a female donor in good health and CMV-seronegative.

The chain has TRBV7-2 and TRBJ1-5, with 9 positions matching TRBD1. Germline assignment: CDR1 SGHTA and CDR2 FQGNSA. V lost 4 bases to trimming and J lost 6 bases; unmatched junction nucleotides: 10. CDR3 length equals 16 residues. CDR3 residues: CASSWTGVGTGQPQHF. The CDR3 DNA sequence: TGTGCCAGCAGCTGGACAGGGGTGGGGACTGGTCAGCCCCAGCATTTT. Supplemented by reference TRBV7-2 and TRBJ1-5, the full variable domain reads GAGVSQSPSNKVTEKGKDVELRCDPISGHTALYWYRQSLGQGLEFLIYFQGNSAPDKSGLPSDRFSAERTGGSVSTLTIQRTQQEDSAVYLCASSWTGVGTGQPQHFGDGTRLSIL.

This clone was counted only a few times. This chain connects TRBV6-4 to TRBJ2-5; possible D gene TRBD2, 6 bases. V lost 6 bases and J 5 bases, leaving 16 bases between the germline ends. CDR1 is MRHNA and CDR2 is SNTAGT in the germline V gene. This CDR3 is built from 14 residues. The CDR3 DNA follows: TGTGCCAGCAGACGGGACTCCTTAACGGAGACCCAGTACTTC. It encodes CASRRDSLTETQYF.

About this clone itself: This sample includes further DNA sequences coding for the same CDR3. The chain links TRBV28 to TRBJ1-4; 8 bases are shared with TRBD1. The CDR3 runs to 14 residues. The V segment lost 1 base and the J segment 10 bases; nucleotides outside the gene matches: 5. Per germline, CDR1 MDHEN and CDR2 SYDVKM. This CDR3 reads CASSLSQGAGKLFF. For the CDR3, the DNA is TGTGCCAGCAGTTTATCCCAGGGGGCTGGAAAACTGTTTTTT.

This clone was detected only a few times. Its ends do not fully match the called genes, so a read error is possible. The chain is built from TRBV10-3 and TRBJ1-3; 9 nucleotides match TRBD1. The CDR3 consists of 15 residues. CDR1 is ENHRY and CDR2 is SYGVKD in the germline V gene. CDR3 nucleotides: TGTGCCATCAGCCCAACAGGGGGCTCTGGAAACGCCATATATTTT. Its translation is CAISPTGGSGNAIYF.

V usage is TRBV11-2 and J usage is TRBJ2-2; 15 nucleotides match TRBD2. The CDR3 consists of 16 residues. The trim removed 1 base at V and 7 bases at J, leaving 1 base unmatched. Germline V gene sequence: CDR1 SGHAT, CDR2 FQNNGV. CDR3 region: CASSLAGLAGGGELFF. CDR3 coding DNA: TGTGCCAGCAGCTTAGCGGGACTAGCGGGGGGCGGGGAGCTGTTTTTT.

This sequence joins TRBV2 and TRBJ2-7; D call uncertain. CDR1 is SNHLY, CDR2 FYNNEI, per germline. Trimming pared 7 bases from V and 3 bases from J, leaving 13 bases between. The CDR3 runs 13 residues. DNA of the CDR3: TGTGCCAGCAAGAGGTGGCCTTTCTACGAGCAGTACTTC. It specifies CASKRWPFYEQYF.

The table lists this clone with a few counts. The chain's CDR3 is CAWSVITVYGYTF. Here the CDR3 DNA reads TGTGCCTGGAGTGTAATAACAGTCTATGGCTACACCTTC. The chain carries TRBV30 and TRBJ1-2; no definite D call. This CDR3 has 13 residues. V was cut by 0 bases and J by 4 bases, with 9 bases left in between. Per germline, CDR1 GTSNPN and CDR2 SVGIG (reference sequence).

This clone came up a few times. CDR3 nucleotides: TGCAGCGTTCGACAGTTGAGCCCCGACGAGCAGTACTTC. This sequence encodes CSVRQLSPDEQYF. The chain employs TRBV29-1 and TRBJ2-7, with D possibly being TRBD1 (5 bases). Germline loops: CDR1 SQVTM, CDR2 ANQGSEA. Between the trimmed V and J ends, which lost 5 bases and 5 bases, there was a span of 16 bases. This CDR3 region has 13 residues.

This clone came up a few times. The rearrangement uses TRBV28 and TRBJ1-5; D gene ambiguous. Trimming cost V 5 bases and J 8 bases, with 16 bases left between them. CDR1 MDHEN and CDR2 SYDVKM come from the germline V gene. The length of the CDR3 is 14 residues. The CDR3 DNA reads as TGTGCCAGCAGTGCCCACGCGGGCCCGGAGCCCCAGCATTTT. Translating gives CASSAHAGPEPQHF.

This clone was detected only a few times. CDR3 in amino acids: CASRPYRDESSPLHF. The CDR3 region has the DNA TGTGCCAGCAGACCCTACAGGGACGAGAGCTCACCCCTCCACTTT. J is TRBJ1-6 and V is TRBV6-5; tentatively, D is TRBD1 (6 bases). CDR3 length: 15 amino acids. The germline V gene encodes CDR1 MNHEY and CDR2 SVGAGI. The V end lost 6 bases, the J end lost 10 bases, and 19 bases lay between the germline ends.

V usage is TRBV12-5 and J usage is TRBJ1-2; TRBD1 matches 8 bases. This CDR3 region has 13 residues. V lost 5 bases, J lost 7 bases, and 6 bases stayed unmatched. Germline V gives CDR1 LGHNT, CDR2 FRNRAP. This CDR3 is CASGHQDRAGYTF. The DNA for the CDR3 is TGTGCTAGTGGTCACCAGGACAGGGCTGGCTACACCTTC.

This clone was recorded a few times. The J gene is TRBJ2-7, the V gene TRBV5-4, with TRBD1 as a possible D gene (6 bases). This CDR3 is built from 13 residues. Trimming pared 0 bases from V and 11 bases from J, leaving 15 bases between. The germline V gene encodes CDR1 SGHNT and CDR2 YYREEE (reference sequence). The CDR3 DNA sequence: TGTGCCAGCAGCTTGGCTCAGGGGAGTAGCGAGTACTTC. It is translated as CASSLAQGSSEYF.

The V and J genes are TRBV4-2 and TRBJ2-5, with TRBD1 matching 8 bases. This CDR3 comprises 17 residues. V lost 3 bases to trimming and J lost 11 bases; unmatched junction nucleotides: 20. The germline gives CDR1 LGHNA, CDR2 YNFKEQ. DNA of the CDR3: TGTGCCAGCAGCCACCCAGGTTTGGGGACAGGACTTGGGGAGCAGTACTTC. Amino acids: CASSHPGLGTGLGEQYF.

The chain couples TRBV30 to TRBJ2-3; D gene uncertain. Germline CDR1 is GTSNPN and CDR2 is SVGIG (reference sequence). The ends were cut back, 4 bases at V and 0 bases at J, with 11 bases in the middle. This CDR3 is built from 14 residues. In nucleotides, the CDR3 is TGTGCCTGGAAATGGGCCTCTAGCACAGATACGCAGTATTTT. Translated, it gives CAWKWASSTDTQYF. Full variable domain (rest looked up from reference TRBV30 and TRBJ2-3): SQTIHQWPATLVQPVGSPLSLECTVEGTSNPNLYWYRQAAGRGLQLLFYSVGIGQISSEVPQNLSASRPQDRQFILSSKKLLLSDSGFYLCAWKWASSTDTQYFGPGTRLTVL.

This clone was counted a few times. CDR3 in amino acids: CASSLGGSGSYEQYF. CDR3 nucleotide sequence: TGTGCCAGCAGCTTAGGCGGTAGCGGAAGCTACGAGCAGTACTTC. This chain connects TRBV7-2 to TRBJ2-7, with D tentatively TRBD2 (6 bases). Trimming took 1 base from V and 3 from J, leaving 13 bases between them. The CDR3 is made up of 15 amino acids. Germline-derived CDR1 and CDR2 are SGHTA and FQGNSA. Full variable domain (missing parts from reference TRBV7-2 and TRBJ2-7): GAGVSQSPSNKVTEKGKDVELRCDPISGHTALYWYRQSLGQGLEFLIYFQGNSAPDKSGLPSDRFSAERTGGSVSTLTIQRTQQEDSAVYLCASSLGGSGSYEQYFGPGTRLTVT.

This chain connects TRBV5-1 to TRBJ2-6; D uncertain. From germline, CDR1 is SGHRS and CDR2 YFSETQ. The CDR3 consists of 15 residues. V lost 1 base and J lost 0, with 5 bases in between. The chain's CDR3 is CASSLRRSGANVLTF. CDR3 bases: TGCGCCAGCAGCTTGCGTCGCTCTGGGGCCAACGTCCTGACTTTC.

This clone turned up a few times. The chain has TRBV7-2 and TRBJ2-5, with D perhaps matching TRBD2 (6 bases). The V and J ends lost 7 bases and 5 bases respectively, with 17 bases between them. This CDR3 contains 14 residues. Germline V gene data show CDR1 as SGHTA and CDR2 as FQGNSA. CDR3 sequence (DNA): TGTGCCAGCACCGACCCTGGGGGGAGGGAGACCCAGTACTTC. Protein sequence: CASTDPGGRETQYF.

The V gene is TRBV6-1, the J gene TRBJ1-5; D remains unclear. This CDR3 has 17 residues. V was trimmed by 1 base and J by 0 bases, leaving 13 bases between them. Per the germline V gene, CDR1 is MNHNS and CDR2 is SASEGT. The CDR3 protein is CASSEDVTAVSNQPQHF. As DNA, the CDR3 is TGTGCCAGCAGTGAAGACGTGACGGCGGTTAGCAATCAGCCCCAGCATTTT.

The table lists this clone with a few counts. The CDR3 sequence: CASSNVGGSNTGELFF. CDR3 nucleotide sequence: TGTGCCAGTAGTAACGTCGGGGGTTCCAACACCGGGGAGCTGTTTTTT. This sequence joins TRBV19 and TRBJ2-2; possible D gene TRBD2, 6 bases. The CDR3 length is 16 residues. Trimming pared 4 bases from V and 2 bases from J, leaving 14 bases between. Germline CDR1 reads LNHDA; CDR2 reads SQIVND (reference sequence).

The sample holds a few counts of this clone. J is TRBJ2-7 and V is TRBV9, with D perhaps matching TRBD1 (6 bases). This CDR3 contains 16 residues. V lost 0 bases and J 1 base, leaving 14 bases between the germline ends. Germline CDR1 and CDR2: SGDLS and YYNGEE. The CDR3 nucleotides read TGTGCCAGCAGCGTAGAGGCAGGGGCGACATCCTACGAGCAGTACTTC. As protein: CASSVEAGATSYEQYF.

About this clone: The junction does not match germline at one end; this may be a read error. The chain recombines TRBV7-2 with TRBJ2-1; 7 bases agree with TRBD2. Germline V gives CDR1 SGHTA, CDR2 FQGNSA. This CDR3 region has 14 residues. This CDR3 is CAGSSFVRGDEQFF. CDR3 DNA sequence: TGTGCCGGCAGCTCCTTCGTCCGGGGGGATGAGCAGTTCTTC. Drawing the rest from reference TRBV7-2 and TRBJ2-1, the complete variable domain is GAGVSQSPSNKVTEKGKDVELRCDPISGHTALYWYRQSLGQGLEFLIYFQGNSAPDKSGLPSDRFSAERTGGSVSTLTIQRTQQEDSAVYLCAGSSFVRGDEQFFGPGTRLTVL.